These 17 T cell receptor beta chains share one sample of origin, sequenced in a study of T cell responses to AZD1222 COVID-19 vaccine. Assay used: immunoSEQ multiplex PCR; TCRdb lists only in-frame clones, some missing. The sample comprises some 120,000 clones, around nine tenths of which are singletons, and approximately 12% rests with the top ten. The starting material was peripheral blood, obtained on day 0 of AZD1222 vaccination. These receptors all come from an adult in good health.

This clone has only a few counts. This rearrangement joins TRBV11-2 to TRBJ1-2; D perhaps matches TRBD1 (5 bases). The V and J ends lost 5 bases and 8 bases respectively, with 15 bases between them. The length of the CDR3 is 13 residues. The germline V gene encodes CDR1 SGHAT and CDR2 FQNNGV. The CDR3 sequence is CASSPGGPGGYTF. DNA of the CDR3: TGTGCCAGCAGCCCGGGGGGTCCAGGCGGCTACACCTTC.

The V gene is TRBV7-3, the J gene TRBJ2-1; D gene unclear. The germline gives CDR1 SGHTA, CDR2 FQGTGA. This CDR3 contains 14 residues. The V end was cut by 5 bases, the J end by 3 bases, with 11 bases between. The CDR3 here is CASSTAADYNEQFF. CDR3 nucleotides: TGTGCCAGCAGCACCGCCGCGGACTACAATGAGCAGTTCTTC. The whole variable domain, remainder taken from reference TRBV7-3 and TRBJ2-1, is GAGVSQTPSNKVTEKGKYVELRCDPISGHTALYWYRQSLGQGPEFLIYFQGTGAADDSGLPNDRFFAVRPEGSVSTLKIQRTERGDSAVYLCASSTAADYNEQFFGPGTRLTVL.

The chain links TRBV20-1 to TRBJ2-5; 9 positions match TRBD2. The CDR3 has 15 residues. J lost 2 bases, V lost 3 bases, and 7 bases had no gene match. Germline-derived CDR1 and CDR2 are DFQATT and SNEGSKA (reference sequence). The CDR3 DNA follows: TGCAGTGCTAGTAGGGGCGCGGGAGGGCAAGAGACCCAGTACTTC. It yields the protein CSASRGAGGQETQYF.

By proportion, this clone is large. The chain couples TRBV28 to TRBJ1-5; no clear D gene. The V and J ends lost 4 bases and 4 bases respectively, with 20 bases between them. CDR3 length equals 17 residues. CDR1 and CDR2 (germline): MDHEN, SYDVKM. This CDR3 reads CASSSPWGRPRNQPQHF. DNA of the CDR3: TGTGCCAGCAGTTCCCCCTGGGGTCGGCCCAGAAATCAGCCCCAGCATTTT.

This clone was detected once. This rearrangement joins TRBV13 to TRBJ2-3; 7 positions match TRBD2. V trimming: 5 bases; J trimming: 2 bases; junction bases outside the gene matches: 4. Germline-derived CDR1 and CDR2 are PRHDT and FYEKMQ (reference sequence). This CDR3 has 14 amino acids. CDR3 bases: TGTGCCAGCAGCCGGCGGGAGCTCACAGATACGCAGTATTTT. It yields the protein CASSRRELTDTQYF.

This chain links TRBV5-1 with TRBJ2-1; 7 nucleotides agree with TRBD2. The CDR3 loop spans 15 amino acids. V shed 1 base and J 0 bases; nucleotides not matched to a gene: 1. CDR1 is SGHRS and CDR2 is YFSETQ in the germline V gene. CDR3 coding DNA: TGCGCCAGCAGCTTGACTAGCGTCTCCTACAATGAGCAGTTCTTC. Translating it yields CASSLTSVSYNEQFF.

The chain uses TRBV7-9 and TRBJ1-4, with TRBD1 as a possible D gene (5 bases). V dropped 1 base and J dropped 8 bases, with 14 bases sitting between them. Germline V gene sequence: CDR1 SEHNR, CDR2 FQNEAQ (reference sequence). The CDR3 is 15 residues long. CDR3 protein: CASSLEGTGSEKLFF. In DNA, the CDR3 is TGTGCCAGCAGCTTAGAAGGGACCGGGAGCGAAAAACTGTTTTTT.

The chain employs TRBV28 and TRBJ1-5; D might be TRBD1 (6 bases). Germline CDR1 and CDR2: MDHEN and SYDVKM. Trimming took off 5 bases at V and 1 base at J, with 12 bases between the two ends. CDR3 length: 15 amino acids. CDR3 DNA sequence: TGTGCCAGCAGTCAAGGGGGGGCAAGCAATCAGCCCCAGCATTTT. Protein product: CASSQGGASNQPQHF.

This chain connects TRBV5-1 to TRBJ2-2; 8 nucleotides align to TRBD2. Germline V gene sequence: CDR1 SGHRS, CDR2 YFSETQ. CDR3 length: 17 residues. Trimming at V came to 4 bases and at J to 8 bases, leaving 16 bases not matched to a gene. CDR3 sequence (DNA): TGCGCCAGCAGCCAAGGGGCGCTAGCGGGCGGTCCGGGGGAGCTGTTTTTT. Amino acids: CASSQGALAGGPGELFF.

The CDR3 nucleotides read TGTGCCAGCAGTGAAGTAGCAGCGGGTAATGAAAAACTGTTTTTT. Translated, it gives CASSEVAAGNEKLFF. V gene TRBV6-1 combines with J gene TRBJ1-4; no reliable D call. This CDR3 is built from 15 residues. V lost 1 base and J lost 4, with 10 bases in between. Looked up from germline, CDR1 is MNHNS and CDR2 is SASEGT.

The rearrangement joins TRBV2 to TRBJ1-6; TRBD1 aligns across 8 bases. CDR1 and CDR2 (germline): SNHLY, FYNNEI. This CDR3 spans 15 amino acids. The V and J ends lost 3 bases and 7 bases, in that order; junction bases with no gene match: 5. The CDR3 loop is CASSERTGQNSPLHF. CDR3 DNA: TGTGCCAGCAGTGAGCGGACAGGGCAAAATTCACCCCTCCACTTT.

CDR3 residues: CASSAAYYNEQFF. The CDR3 coding sequence is TGTGCCAGCAGCGCGGCGTACTACAATGAGCAGTTCTTC. The chain uses TRBV27 and TRBJ2-1; no clear D gene. The CDR3 has 13 amino acids. Trimming cost V 6 bases and J 3 bases, with 9 bases left between them. Germline assignment: CDR1 MNHEY and CDR2 SMNVEV (reference sequence).

The genes are TRBV28 and TRBJ1-5, with 10 positions matching TRBD1. Trimming at V came to 5 bases and at J to 6 bases, leaving 4 bases not matched to a gene. The CDR3 extends over 14 amino acids. Germline lookup yields CDR1 MDHEN and CDR2 SYDVKM. The CDR3 reads CASSPTGGRQPQHF. As DNA, the CDR3 is TGTGCCAGCAGTCCGACAGGGGGCCGTCAGCCCCAGCATTTT.

This chain links TRBV27 with TRBJ1-5, with 8 bases lining up with TRBD1. J gave up 1 base and V 3 bases, and 2 bases lay outside the gene matches. The CDR3 is 15 amino acids. The germline V gene has CDR1 MNHEY and CDR2 SMNVEV (reference sequence). The CDR3 DNA is TGTGCCAGCAGTTTGAACAGGGGGAGCAATCAGCCCCAGCATTTT. It is translated as CASSLNRGSNQPQHF.

This clone is labeled medium-sized. The V call is TRBV18, the J call TRBJ1-4; maybe TRBD1 (6 bases). Germline CDR1 and CDR2: KGHSH and LQKENI. The length of the CDR3 is 16 residues. Trimming pared 1 base from V and 5 bases from J, leaving 14 bases between. CDR3 in DNA: TGTGCCAGCTCACCACTCCCACAGGGAAGAAATGAAAAACTGTTTTTT. This codes for CASSPLPQGRNEKLFF.

This chain connects TRBV5-4 to TRBJ2-1, with D possibly TRBD2 on 6 matching bases. CDR1 and CDR2 (germline): SGHNT, YYREEE (reference sequence). Between the trimmed V and J ends, which lost 4 bases and 5 bases, there was a span of 16 bases. The CDR3 has 15 amino acids. The CDR3 protein is CASSSSGTAHNEQFF. The DNA of the CDR3 is TGTGCCAGCAGCAGCTCCGGGACTGCCCACAATGAGCAGTTCTTC.

The chain uses TRBV6-5 and TRBJ2-4; the D is unclear. Trimming stripped 6 bases from V and 0 bases from J, with 3 bases between. The CDR3 is made up of 12 amino acids. The germline V gene encodes CDR1 MNHEY and CDR2 SVGAGI. The CDR3 DNA sequence: TGTGCCAGCAGATTAGCCAAAAACATTCAGTACTTC. Its protein is CASRLAKNIQYF.